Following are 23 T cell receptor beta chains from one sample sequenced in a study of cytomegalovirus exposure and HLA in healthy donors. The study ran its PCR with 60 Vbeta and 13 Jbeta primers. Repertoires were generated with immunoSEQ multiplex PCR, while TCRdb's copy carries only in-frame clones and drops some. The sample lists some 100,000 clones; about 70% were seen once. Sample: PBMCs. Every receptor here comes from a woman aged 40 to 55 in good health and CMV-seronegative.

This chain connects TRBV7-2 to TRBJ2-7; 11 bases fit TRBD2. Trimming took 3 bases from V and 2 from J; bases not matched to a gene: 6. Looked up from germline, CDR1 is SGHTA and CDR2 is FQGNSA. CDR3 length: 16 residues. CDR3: CASSLNLAGGPYEQYF. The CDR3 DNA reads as TGTGCCAGCAGCTTGAACCTAGCGGGGGGACCCTACGAGCAGTACTTC.

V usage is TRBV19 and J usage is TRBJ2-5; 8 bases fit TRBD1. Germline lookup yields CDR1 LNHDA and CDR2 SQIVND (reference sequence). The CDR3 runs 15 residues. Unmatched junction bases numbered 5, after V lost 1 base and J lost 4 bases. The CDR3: CASSIGGQAIETQYF. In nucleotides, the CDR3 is TGTGCCAGTAGTATAGGGGGACAGGCTATAGAGACCCAGTACTTC. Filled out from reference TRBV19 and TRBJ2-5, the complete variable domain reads DGGITQSPKYLFRKEGQNVTLSCEQNLNHDAMYWYRQDPGQGLRLIYYSQIVNDFQKGDIAEGYSVSREKKESFPLTVTSAQKNPTAFYLCASSIGGQAIETQYFGPGTRLLVL.

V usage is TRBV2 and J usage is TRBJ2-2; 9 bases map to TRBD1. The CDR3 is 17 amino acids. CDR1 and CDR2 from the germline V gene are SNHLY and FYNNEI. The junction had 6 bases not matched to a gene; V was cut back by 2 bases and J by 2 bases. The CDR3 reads CASSESRDRANTGELFF. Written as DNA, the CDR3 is TGTGCCAGCAGTGAATCGAGGGACAGGGCTAACACCGGGGAGCTGTTTTTT.

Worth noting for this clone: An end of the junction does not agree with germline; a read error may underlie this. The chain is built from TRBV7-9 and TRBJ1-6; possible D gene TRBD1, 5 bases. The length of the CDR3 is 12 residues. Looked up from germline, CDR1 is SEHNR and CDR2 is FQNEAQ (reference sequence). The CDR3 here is CSSRIRDSPLHF. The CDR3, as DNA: TGTTCCAGCCGAATCAGGGATTCACCCCTCCACTTT. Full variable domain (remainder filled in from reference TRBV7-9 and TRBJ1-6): DTGVSQNPRHKITKRGQNVTFRCDPISEHNRLYWYRQTLGQGPEFLTYFQNEAQLEKSRLLSDRFSAERPKGSFSTLEIQRTEQGDSAMYLCSSRIRDSPLHFGNGTRLTVT.

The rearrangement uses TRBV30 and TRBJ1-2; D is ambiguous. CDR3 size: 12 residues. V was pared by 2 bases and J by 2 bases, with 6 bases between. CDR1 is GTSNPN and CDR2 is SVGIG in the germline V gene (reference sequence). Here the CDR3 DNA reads TGTGCCTGGAGTACAGCAAACTATGGCTACACCTTC. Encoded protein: CAWSTANYGYTF.

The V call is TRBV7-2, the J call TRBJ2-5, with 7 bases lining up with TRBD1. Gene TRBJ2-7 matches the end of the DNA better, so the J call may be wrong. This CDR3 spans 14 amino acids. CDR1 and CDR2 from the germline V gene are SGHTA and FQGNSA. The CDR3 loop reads CASSLTGLPYEQYF. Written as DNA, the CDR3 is TGTGCCAGCAGCTTGACAGGGCTTCCCTACGAGCAGTACTTC.

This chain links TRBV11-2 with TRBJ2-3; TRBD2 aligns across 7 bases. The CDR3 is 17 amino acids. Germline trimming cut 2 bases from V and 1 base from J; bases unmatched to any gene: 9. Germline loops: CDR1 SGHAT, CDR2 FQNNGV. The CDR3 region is CASSLLSGLEGTDTQYF. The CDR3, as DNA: TGTGCCAGCAGCTTATTATCCGGACTAGAGGGCACAGATACGCAGTATTTT.

For the CDR3, the DNA is TGCGCCAGCAGACAGGGGGCGCGAACTGAAGCTTTCTTT. It encodes CASRQGARTEAFF. This sequence joins TRBV10-1 and TRBJ1-1, with TRBD1 matching 9 bases. With V trimmed by 6 bases and J by 5 bases, 4 bases remained unmatched. Germline V gives CDR1 WNHNN, CDR2 SYGVQD (reference sequence). This CDR3 spans 13 amino acids.

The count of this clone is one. The CDR3 spells CASSRMTGRSTNTEAFF. CDR3 sequence (DNA): TGCGCCAGCAGCCGGATGACAGGGAGAAGTACAAACACTGAAGCTTTCTTT. V and J are TRBV5-1 and TRBJ1-1; 7 bases match TRBD1. Germline V CDR1 and CDR2: SGHRS, YFSETQ. CDR3 length equals 17 residues. The J segment lost 2 bases and the V segment lost 4 bases, leaving 14 bases of the junction unmatched. The variable domain in full, with the rest retrieved from reference TRBV5-1 and TRBJ1-1, is KAGVTQTPRYLIKTRGQQVTLSCSPISGHRSVSWYQQTPGQGLQFLFEYFSETQRNKGNFPGRFSGRQFSNSRSEMNVSTLELGDSALYLCASSRMTGRSTNTEAFFGQGTRLTVV.

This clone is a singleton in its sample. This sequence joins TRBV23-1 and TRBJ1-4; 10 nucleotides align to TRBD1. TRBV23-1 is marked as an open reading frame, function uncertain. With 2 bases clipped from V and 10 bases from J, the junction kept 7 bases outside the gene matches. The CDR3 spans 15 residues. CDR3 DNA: TGCGCCAGCAGTCAACCGGGACAGGGGAGAGGAAAACTGTTTTTT. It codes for CASSQPGQGRGKLFF.

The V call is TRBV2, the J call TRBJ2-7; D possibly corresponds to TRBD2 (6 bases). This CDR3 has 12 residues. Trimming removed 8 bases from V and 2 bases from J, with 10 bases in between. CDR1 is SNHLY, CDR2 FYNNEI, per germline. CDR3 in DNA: TGTGCCAGCGGAGGGAGAACCTACGAGCAGTACTTC. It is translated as CASGGRTYEQYF.

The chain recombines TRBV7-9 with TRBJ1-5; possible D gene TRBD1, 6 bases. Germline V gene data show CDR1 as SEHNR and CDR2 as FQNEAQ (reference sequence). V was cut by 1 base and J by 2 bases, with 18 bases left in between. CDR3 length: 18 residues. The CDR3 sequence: CASSLGSGAQGGNQPQHF. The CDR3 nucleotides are TGTGCCAGCAGCTTAGGTTCTGGGGCACAGGGCGGCAATCAGCCCCAGCATTTT.

For the CDR3, the DNA is TGTGCCAGCAGCACCTGTACTAGGGACAGGGAGTGGAACAACGAGCAGTACTTC. This codes for CASSTCTRDREWNNEQYF. V and J are TRBV21-1 and TRBJ2-7; TRBD1, the D gene given by the table, was not confirmed from the DNA. TRBV21-1 is marked as a pseudogene. This CDR3 spans 18 amino acids.

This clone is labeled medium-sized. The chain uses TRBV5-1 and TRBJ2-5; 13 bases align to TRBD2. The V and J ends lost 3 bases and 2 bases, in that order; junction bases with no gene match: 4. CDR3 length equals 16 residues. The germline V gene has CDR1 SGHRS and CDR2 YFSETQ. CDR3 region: CASSYRTSGGQETQYF. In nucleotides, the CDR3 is TGCGCCAGCAGCTATCGGACTAGCGGGGGACAAGAGACCCAGTACTTC. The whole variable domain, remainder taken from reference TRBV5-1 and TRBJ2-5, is KAGVTQTPRYLIKTRGQQVTLSCSPISGHRSVSWYQQTPGQGLQFLFEYFSETQRNKGNFPGRFSGRQFSNSRSEMNVSTLELGDSALYLCASSYRTSGGQETQYFGPGTRLLVL.

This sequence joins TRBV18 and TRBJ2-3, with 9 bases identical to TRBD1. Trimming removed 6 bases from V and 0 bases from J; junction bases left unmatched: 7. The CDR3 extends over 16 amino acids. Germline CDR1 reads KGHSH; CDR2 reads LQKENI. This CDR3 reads CASSSAGTGSTDTQYF. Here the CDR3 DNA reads TGTGCCAGCTCGTCCGCCGGGACAGGGAGCACAGATACGCAGTATTTT.

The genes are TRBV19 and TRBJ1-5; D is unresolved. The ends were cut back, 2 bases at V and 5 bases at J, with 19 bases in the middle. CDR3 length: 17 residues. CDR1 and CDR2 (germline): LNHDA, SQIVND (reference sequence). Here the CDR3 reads CASSILREPRGDQPQHF. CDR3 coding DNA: TGTGCCAGTAGTATATTGAGGGAACCCCGCGGCGATCAGCCCCAGCATTTT.

CDR3 sequence: CASRTTGSTEAFF. The CDR3 DNA reads TGTGCCAGCAGGACGACAGGGTCCACTGAAGCTTTCTTT. The chain is built from TRBV7-2 and TRBJ1-1, with TRBD1 matching over 7 bases. Germline CDR1 reads SGHTA; CDR2 reads FQGNSA. The junction had 5 bases not matched to a gene; V was cut back by 6 bases and J by 4 bases. This CDR3 is 13 amino acids long.

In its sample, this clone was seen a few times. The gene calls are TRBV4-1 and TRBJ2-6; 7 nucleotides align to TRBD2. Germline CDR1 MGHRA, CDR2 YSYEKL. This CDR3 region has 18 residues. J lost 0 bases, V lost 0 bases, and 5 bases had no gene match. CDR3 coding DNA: TGCGCCAGCAGCCAAGATCAAGCGGGGAGCTCTGGGGCCAACGTCCTGACTTTC. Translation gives CASSQDQAGSSGANVLTF.

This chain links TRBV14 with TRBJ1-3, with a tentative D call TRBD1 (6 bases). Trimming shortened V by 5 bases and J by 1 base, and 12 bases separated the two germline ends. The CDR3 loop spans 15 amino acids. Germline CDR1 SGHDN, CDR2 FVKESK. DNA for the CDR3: TGTGCCAGCAGCTGGGGGGGGGCGTCTGGAAACACCATATATTTT. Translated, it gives CASSWGGASGNTIYF.

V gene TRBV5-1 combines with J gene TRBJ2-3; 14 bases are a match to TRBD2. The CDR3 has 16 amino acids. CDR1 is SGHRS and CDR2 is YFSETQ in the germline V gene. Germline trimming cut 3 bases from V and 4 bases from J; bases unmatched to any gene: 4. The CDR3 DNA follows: TGCGCCAGCAGCTGGAAGACTAGCGGGGGGGCAGATACGCAGTATTTT. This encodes CASSWKTSGGADTQYF.

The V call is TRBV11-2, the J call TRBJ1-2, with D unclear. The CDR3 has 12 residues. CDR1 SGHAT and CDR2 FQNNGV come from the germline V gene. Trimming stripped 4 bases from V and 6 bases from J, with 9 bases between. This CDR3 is CASSSGGNGYTF. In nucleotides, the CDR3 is TGTGCCAGCAGCTCAGGCGGGAATGGCTACACCTTC.

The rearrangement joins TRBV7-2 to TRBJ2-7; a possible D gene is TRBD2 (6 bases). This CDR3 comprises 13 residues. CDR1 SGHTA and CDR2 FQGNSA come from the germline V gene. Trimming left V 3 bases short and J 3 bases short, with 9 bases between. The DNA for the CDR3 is TGTGCCAGCAGCTTCGGGGGACTCTACGAGCAGTACTTC. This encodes CASSFGGLYEQYF.

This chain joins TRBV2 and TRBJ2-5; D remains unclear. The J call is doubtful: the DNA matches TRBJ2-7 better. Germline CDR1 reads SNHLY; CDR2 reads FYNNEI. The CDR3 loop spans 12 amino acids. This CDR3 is CASSDLSYEQYF. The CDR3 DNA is TGTGCCAGCAGCGATCTCTCCTACGAGCAGTACTTC.